Here is one T cell receptor (beta chain) with its context. This sample also contains other DNA sequences that code for the same CDR3. This specimen comes from a study of cytomegalovirus exposure and HLA in healthy donors. PCR used 60 Vbeta primers and 13 Jbeta primers. Repertoires were generated with immunoSEQ multiplex PCR, while TCRdb's copy carries only in-frame clones and drops some. The table lists 75,000 to 100,000 clones. The CDR3 consists of 16 residues. Trimming pared 2 bases from V and 8 bases from J, leaving 21 bases between. In germline, CDR1 is LGHNT, CDR2 FRNRAP. The clonotype comes from a woman in her sixties in good health and CMV-seronegative. Sequenced: PBMCs. The V gene is TRBV12-5, the J gene TRBJ1-1, with TRBD1 as a possible D gene (5 bases). This CDR3 reads CASGLMAGRTVTEAFF. DNA for the CDR3: TGTGCTAGTGGTTTGATGGCAGGGCGCACGGTCACCGAAGCTTTCTTT.